This T cell receptor beta chain was identified during a study of blood T cells in healthy people across ages. Primers used in a second PCR of roughly 7 to 12 cycles were a sample-barcoded 5' primer and a J-beta primer mix. TCRdb used MiXCR to reprocess the 5' RACE reads, holding one entry per CDR3 protein. Here the sample spans hundreds of thousands of distinct CDR3 sequences, 62% being singletons. As concerns this clonotype: Its antigen is unknown.

The CDR3 contains 15 residues. V was pared by 1 base and J by 6 bases, with 3 bases of the junction left unmatched. The germline V gene has CDR1 SEHNR and CDR2 FQNEAQ (reference sequence). Study-wide points: The study could not conclusively compare naive and antigen-experienced cells, given its unsorted PBMCs. With naive T cell percentage, TCR beta diversity showed a strong correlation.

Total RNA was isolated from each sample in quantities of at least 6 micrograms. Sequences were obtained from blood. The V gene is TRBV7-9, the J gene TRBJ1-6; TRBD1 matches at 7 bases. The clonotype originates from a man younger than 45 in good health. As DNA, the CDR3 is TGTGCCAGCAGCTTAGAGACAGGGAGTAATTCACCCCTCCACTTT. This gives the protein CASSLETGSNSPLHF.